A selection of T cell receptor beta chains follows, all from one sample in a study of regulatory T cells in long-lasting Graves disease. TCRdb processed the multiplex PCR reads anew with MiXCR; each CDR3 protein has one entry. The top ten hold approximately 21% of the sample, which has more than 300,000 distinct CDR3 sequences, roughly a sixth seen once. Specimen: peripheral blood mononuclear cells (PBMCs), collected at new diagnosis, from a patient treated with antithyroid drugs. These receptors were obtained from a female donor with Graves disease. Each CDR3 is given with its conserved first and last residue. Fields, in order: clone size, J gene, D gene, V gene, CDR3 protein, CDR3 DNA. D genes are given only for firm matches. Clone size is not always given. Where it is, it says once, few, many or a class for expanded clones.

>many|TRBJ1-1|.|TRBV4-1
CASSQGDNLANTEAFF
TGTGCCAGCAGCCAAGGGGATAATCTTGCGAACACTGAAGCTTTCTTT
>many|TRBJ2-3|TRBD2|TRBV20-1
CSARDPLAGGPDTQYF
TGCAGTGCTAGAGATCCACTAGCGGGAGGGCCAGATACGCAGTATTTT
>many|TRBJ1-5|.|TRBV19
CASSTRGSNQPQHF
TGTGCCAGTAGTACCCGGGGAAGCAATCAGCCCCAGCATTTT
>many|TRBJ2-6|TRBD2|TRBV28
CASSSTPWGGAGANVLTF
TGTGCCAGCAGTTCGACCCCATGGGGGGGGGCTGGGGCCAACGTCCTGACTTTC
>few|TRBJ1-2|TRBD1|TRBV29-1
CSVEVTGGDYTF
TGCAGCGTTGAAGTAACAGGGGGCGACTACACCTTC
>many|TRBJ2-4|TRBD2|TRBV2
CASSSTTSGRKNIQYF
TGTGCCAGCAGTTCTACCACTAGCGGGAGGAAAAACATTCAGTACTTC
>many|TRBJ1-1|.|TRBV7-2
CASSLGWTTEAFF
TGTGCCAGCAGCTTAGGTTGGACCACTGAAGCTTTCTTT
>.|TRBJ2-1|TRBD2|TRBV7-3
CASSSTSGRYNEQFF
TGTGCCAGCAGCTCGACTAGCGGGCGATACAATGAGCAGTTCTTC
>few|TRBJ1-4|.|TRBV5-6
CASSVYGTPTNEKLFF
TGTGCCAGCAGCGTATATGGGACCCCAACTAATGAAAAACTGTTTTTT
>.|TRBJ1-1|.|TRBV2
CASSRGGDTRTKAFF
TGTGCCAGCAGTCGAGGGGGGGACACCCGAACGAAAGCTTTCTTT
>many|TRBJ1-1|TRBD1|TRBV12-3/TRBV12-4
CASSSVPGQGVLMNTEAFF
TGTGCCAGCAGTTCAGTACCGGGACAGGGAGTCCTCATGAACACTGAAGCTTTCTTT
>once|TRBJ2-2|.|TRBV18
CASSPTAQPYAGELFF
TGTGCCAGCTCACCCACGGCTCAACCCTACGCCGGGGAGCTGTTTTTT
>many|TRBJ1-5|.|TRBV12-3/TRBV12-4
CASTNIPGAGGQPQHF
TGTGCCAGCACCAATATCCCGGGGGCGGGTGGGCAGCCCCAGCATTTT
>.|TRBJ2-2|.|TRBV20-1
CSARKLQNTGELFF
TGCAGTGCTAGAAAACTTCAGAACACCGGGGAGCTGTTTTTT
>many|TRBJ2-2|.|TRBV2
CASRPGEEAGELFF
TGTGCCAGCAGACCGGGAGAGGAGGCCGGGGAGCTGTTTTTT
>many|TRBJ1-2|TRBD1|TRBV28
CATLQTGGYGYTF
TGTGCCACGTTACAAACAGGGGGCTATGGCTACACCTTC
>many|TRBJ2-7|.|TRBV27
CASSFSRDYEQYF
TGTGCCAGCAGTTTTTCCAGGGACTACGAGCAGTACTTC
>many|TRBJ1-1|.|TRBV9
CASSSERTNTEAFF
TGTGCCAGCAGCTCAGAAAGGACGAACACTGAAGCTTTCTTT
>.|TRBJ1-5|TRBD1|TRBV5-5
CASSWSSGTGRNQPQHF
TGTGCCAGCAGCTGGAGTAGCGGGACAGGGCGCAATCAGCCCCAGCATTTT
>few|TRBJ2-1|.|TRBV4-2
CASSQDGSGYLNEQFF
TGTGCCAGCAGCCAAGATGGGTCAGGGTACCTGAATGAGCAGTTCTTC
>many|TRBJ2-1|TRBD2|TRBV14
CASSRSGTSGYEQFF
TGTGCCAGCAGCCGATCCGGGACTAGCGGCTATGAGCAGTTCTTC
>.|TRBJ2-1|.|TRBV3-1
CASSQPYTGIGGYNEQFF
TGTGCCAGCAGCCAACCTTACACCGGGATAGGGGGTTACAATGAGCAGTTCTTC
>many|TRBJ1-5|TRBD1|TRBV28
CASSLSRTGFQPQHF
TGTGCCAGCAGTCTCTCGAGGACAGGGTTTCAGCCCCAGCATTTT
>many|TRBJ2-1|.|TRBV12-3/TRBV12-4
CASSILLVSEQFF
TGTGCCAGCAGCATTCTTCTAGTTTCTGAGCAGTTCTTC
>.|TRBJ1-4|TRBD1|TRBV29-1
CSARPTRQGREKLFF
TGCAGCGCCAGACCAACCAGACAGGGTAGGGAAAAACTGTTTTTT
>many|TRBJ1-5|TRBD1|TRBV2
CASRGTGGTYSNQPQHF
TGTGCCAGCAGGGGGACAGGGGGGACATATAGCAATCAGCCCCAGCATTTT
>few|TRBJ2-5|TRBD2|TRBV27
CASSFGRTSQETQYF
TGTGCCAGCAGTTTTGGCCGGACTAGTCAAGAGACCCAGTACTTC
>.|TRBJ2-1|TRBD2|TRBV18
CASCAGTSCSNEQFF
TGTGCCAGCTGCGCCGGGACTAGTTGTTCCAATGAGCAGTTCTTC
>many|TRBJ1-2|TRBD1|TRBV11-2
CASSLGDRARFYGYTF
TGTGCCAGCAGCTTAGGTGACAGGGCACGGTTCTATGGCTACACCTTC
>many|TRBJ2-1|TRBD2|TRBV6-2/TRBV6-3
CASSLGLADSSYNEQFF
TGTGCCAGCAGTTTAGGACTAGCGGATAGCTCCTACAATGAGCAGTTCTTC
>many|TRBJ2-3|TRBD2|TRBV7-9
CASSHSGLSTDTQYF
TGTGCCAGCAGCCATAGCGGGCTAAGCACAGATACGCAGTATTTT
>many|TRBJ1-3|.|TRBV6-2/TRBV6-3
CASSYLESSSGNTIYF
TGTGCCAGCAGTTACCTTGAATCCTCCTCTGGAAACACCATATATTTT
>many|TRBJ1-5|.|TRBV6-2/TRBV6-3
CAITGLQSNQPQHF
TGTGCCATCACAGGGCTGCAAAGCAATCAGCCCCAGCATTTT
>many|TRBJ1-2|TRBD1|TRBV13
CASSFDRGYGLAYGYTF
TGTGCCAGCAGCTTCGACAGGGGATACGGGCTCGCCTATGGCTACACCTTC
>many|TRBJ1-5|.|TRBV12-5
CASGLVRQGVNPQHF
TGTGCTAGTGGTTTGGTGCGGCAGGGTGTGAACCCCCAGCATTTT
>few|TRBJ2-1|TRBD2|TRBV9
CASSVVSGRTNEQFF
TGTGCCAGCAGCGTAGTTAGCGGGAGAACGAATGAGCAGTTCTTC
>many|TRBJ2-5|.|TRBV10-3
CAISSGAYQETQYF
TGTGCCATCAGTTCCGGGGCTTACCAAGAGACCCAGTACTTC
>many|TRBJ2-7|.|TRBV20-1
CSANLFPVSYEQYF
TGCAGTGCTAATTTGTTTCCGGTTTCCTACGAGCAGTACTTC